Listed below are T cell receptor beta chains from one sample, sequenced in a study of shared clonotypes between healthy human individuals. Only in-frame clones appear in the TCRdb table, and some are missing; sequencing was by immunoSEQ multiplex PCR. This sample has roughly 2,500,000 clones, with 80% to 95% found just once. Sequenced sample: naive CD4+ T cells from PBMCs. The source of these receptors is a man between 18 and 29 years old in good health. Some clones in this sample may be carry-over from other donors' samples. Each CDR3 is given with its conserved first and last residue. Fields, in order: CDR3 protein, CDR3 DNA, J gene, clone size, D gene, V gene. The D gene is left open where the match is weak. A row's size may be missing; if present it is once, few, many or a size class.

CDR3: CASRQQDSRLGYTF
DNA: TGTGCCAGCAGACAACAGGACAGTCGGTTGGGCTACACCTTC
J: TRBJ1-2
size: once
D: -
V: TRBV5-5

CDR3: CASSRDRGVSEKLFF
DNA: TGTGCCAGCAGCCGAGACAGGGGAGTGAGTGAAAAACTGTTTTTT
J: TRBJ1-4
size: once
D: TRBD1
V: TRBV28

CDR3: CASSRRMTGVRNQPQHF
DNA: TGTGCCAGCAGCAGGAGAATGACAGGAGTAAGAAATCAGCCCCAGCATTTT
J: TRBJ1-5
size: -
D: -
V: TRBV28

CDR3: CSADRGTEAFF
DNA: TGCAGCGCTGACAGGGGCACTGAAGCTTTCTTT
J: TRBJ1-1
size: -
D: TRBD1
V: TRBV29-1

CDR3: CASSSVYRGVNYEQYF
DNA: TGTGCCAGCAGTTCCGTATACAGGGGAGTAAACTACGAGCAGTACTTC
J: TRBJ2-7
size: -
D: TRBD1
V: TRBV6-5

CDR3: CASSFLAGGSDTQYF
DNA: TGTGCCAGCAGTTTCCTAGCGGGAGGCTCGGATACGCAGTATTTT
J: TRBJ2-3
size: -
D: TRBD2
V: TRBV27

CDR3: CASSLSHSGANVLTF
DNA: TGCGCCAGCAGCTTGTCTCACTCTGGGGCCAACGTCCTGACTTTC
J: TRBJ2-6
size: once
D: -
V: TRBV5-1

CDR3: CASSFAAGAQETQYF
DNA: TGTGCCAGCAGCTTTGCGGCAGGGGCCCAAGAGACCCAGTACTTC
J: TRBJ2-5
size: -
D: -
V: TRBV5-6

CDR3: CASSLPTGTSGGETQYF
DNA: TGTGCCAGCAGTTTACCAACCGGGACTAGCGGGGGAGAGACCCAGTACTTC
J: TRBJ2-5
size: -
D: TRBD2
V: TRBV28

CDR3: CASSLGGSYNEQFF
DNA: TGTGCCAGCAGCTTAGGTGGGAGCTACAATGAGCAGTTCTTC
J: TRBJ2-1
size: -
D: -
V: TRBV7-8

CDR3: CASSPSTGEGEQFF
DNA: TGTGCCAGCAGCCCATCGACAGGGGAGGGTGAGCAGTTCTTC
J: TRBJ2-1
size: -
D: -
V: TRBV9

CDR3: CASSRLAGPYEQYF
DNA: TGTGCCAGCAGCAGACTAGCGGGACCTTACGAGCAGTACTTC
J: TRBJ2-7
size: -
D: TRBD2
V: TRBV6-5

CDR3: CASSTPGGTGTEAFF
DNA: TGTGCCAGTAGTACCCCGGGAGGGACTGGCACTGAAGCTTTCTTT
J: TRBJ1-1
size: -
D: -
V: TRBV19

CDR3: CAWSAKRAVDTEAFF
DNA: TGTGCCTGGAGTGCCAAAAGGGCGGTTGACACTGAAGCTTTCTTT
J: TRBJ1-1
size: -
D: -
V: TRBV30

CDR3: CAWSVLGGSLRYEQYF
DNA: TGTGCCTGGAGTGTACTTGGGGGGTCCCTCCGCTACGAGCAGTACTTC
J: TRBJ2-7
size: once
D: -
V: TRBV30

CDR3: CASSTRSSYNEQFF
DNA: TGTGCCAGCAGCACAAGATCCTCCTACAATGAGCAGTTCTTC
J: TRBJ2-1
size: -
D: -
V: TRBV5-4

CDR3: CASSGSGGAYTDTQYF
DNA: TGTGCCAGCAGCGGCTCTGGGGGCGCTTATACAGATACGCAGTATTTT
J: TRBJ2-3
size: -
D: -
V: TRBV9

CDR3: CASSSAGGRIDEQYF
DNA: TGTGCCAGCAGCTCAGCGGGAGGGCGGATTGACGAGCAGTACTTC
J: TRBJ2-7
size: -
D: TRBD2
V: TRBV5-4

CDR3: CASSVAGRNSPLHF
DNA: TGTGCCAGCAGCGTAGCAGGTCGGAATTCACCCCTCCACTTT
J: TRBJ1-6
size: -
D: -
V: TRBV9

CDR3: CSVDSPTPQFPGGTQYF
DNA: TGCAGCGTTGACTCCCCGACGCCACAATTCCCCGGGGGGACCCAGTACTTC
J: TRBJ2-5
size: -
D: -
V: TRBV29-1

CDR3: CAAQRTSVSTDTQYF
DNA: TGTGCCGCACAAAGGACTAGCGTTAGCACAGATACGCAGTATTTT
J: TRBJ2-3
size: -
D: TRBD2
V: TRBV5-4

CDR3: CASSNQGPGTPSYEQYF
DNA: TGTGCCAGTAGTAATCAGGGGCCGGGGACACCTTCCTACGAGCAGTACTTC
J: TRBJ2-7
size: -
D: -
V: TRBV19

CDR3: CASSYRRVGDYGYTF
DNA: TGTGCCAGCAGTTACAGGAGGGTGGGGGATTATGGCTACACCTTC
J: TRBJ1-2
size: -
D: -
V: TRBV6-5

CDR3: CASSFTRESKEGYTF
DNA: TGTGCCAGCAGCTTCACCCGGGAGTCAAAGGAAGGCTACACCTTC
J: TRBJ1-2
size: -
D: -
V: TRBV7-9

CDR3: CASSLDMAVEQYF
DNA: TGTGCCAGCAGCTTAGATATGGCGGTCGAGCAGTACTTC
J: TRBJ2-7
size: -
D: -
V: TRBV11-2

CDR3: CASSPFSGTEAFF
DNA: TGTGCCAGCTCACCATTCTCGGGGACTGAAGCTTTCTTT
J: TRBJ1-1
size: -
D: -
V: TRBV18

CDR3: CASSPPSGRGGTDTQYF
DNA: TGCGCCAGCAGCCCACCAAGCGGGAGAGGTGGCACAGATACGCAGTATTTT
J: TRBJ2-3
size: -
D: TRBD2
V: TRBV5-1

CDR3: CASLFTAGGDQPQHF
DNA: TGTGCCAGCCTTTTCACAGCAGGGGGCGACCAGCCCCAGCATTTT
J: TRBJ1-5
size: -
D: TRBD1
V: TRBV6-1

CDR3: CASSFRTGVPGELFF
DNA: TGTGCCAGCAGTTTTCGGACAGGGGTCCCCGGGGAGCTGTTTTTT
J: TRBJ2-2
size: -
D: TRBD1
V: TRBV28

CDR3: CASSVVQDSYNEQFF
DNA: TGTGCCAGCAGCGTAGTACAGGACTCCTACAATGAGCAGTTCTTC
J: TRBJ2-1
size: -
D: -
V: TRBV9

CDR3: CASSGTGTANAFTLDTQYF
DNA: TGTGCCAGCAGCGGGACCGGGACAGCCAACGCCTTTACTTTAGATACGCAGTATTTT
J: TRBJ2-3
size: -
D: TRBD1
V: TRBV7-9

CDR3: CASSAIHRGGYEQFF
DNA: TGTGCCAGCAGTGCAATCCACAGGGGAGGGTATGAGCAGTTCTTC
J: TRBJ2-1
size: -
D: -
V: TRBV2